The entry below gives a single T cell receptor (beta chain) sequence along with its context. Antigen unknown. The source of the sample is a study of blood T cells in healthy people across ages. General study points: Estimates of total diversity, which came from one million sequenced T cells, were considered to be underestimates. In older individuals, TCR beta diversity per million T cells was lower, falling roughly linearly with age.

Healthy Caucasian individuals from Russia aged about 6 to 90 were enrolled as donors. A minimum of 7 million PBMCs was isolated per sample. A second PCR of roughly 7 to 11 cycles used a sample-barcoded 5' primer and a J-beta primer mix. TCRdb redid the calling of the 5' RACE reads with MiXCR, one entry per CDR3 protein. The table has 2 million or so distinct CDR3 sequences, 40% to 55% seen once. Sequencing was done on a sample of blood. The receptor comes from a woman aged 40 to 55 in good health.

The CDR3 bases are TGCAGCGTTGAAGAGCGACTCCCGAGGCACTGGGAAGCTTTCTTT. Translating it yields CSVEERLPRHWEAFF. The chain combines TRBV29-1 with TRBJ1-1, with D hard to call. Germline CDR1 and CDR2: SQVTM and ANQGSEA. V gave up 0 bases and J gave up 8 bases, with 19 bases separating them. The CDR3 extends over 15 amino acids.